This TCR beta chain was observed in a study of CD8 T cells in Susac syndrome. This clonotype showed up just a few times. Random hexamers primed reverse transcription of 0.5 to 1 ug RNA. Using its own MiXCR run on the immunoSEQ multiplex PCR reads, TCRdb lists one record per CDR3 protein. Among 170,000 or so distinct CDR3 sequences, 93% were seen once, and the ten largest hold 0.09% to 0.1%. V was clipped by 8 bases and J by 0 bases, with 8 bases between them. This CDR3 has 12 residues. CDR1 and CDR2 from the germline V gene are MNHEY and SVGEGT. The rearrangement joins TRBV6-2 or TRBV6-3 to TRBJ2-7; no clear D. Source material: CD4+ T cells from PBMCs. The origin of this receptor is a human donor with multiple sclerosis. The CDR3 region has the DNA TGTGCCAGCTCTAGTAGCTCCTACGAGCAGTACTTC. Translating gives CASSSSSYEQYF.